Listed below are T cell receptor beta chains from one sample, sequenced in a study of post-analysis software for immune sequencing data. TCRdb re-derived calls from the PCR reads in MiXCR, one entry per CDR3 protein. In the table there are approximately 660,000 distinct CDR3 sequences, around 60% of which are singletons. Material for sequencing was blood. The receptors were sampled from a girl aged 2 to 10 with multiple sclerosis. The CDR3 runs from the conserved cysteine through the conserved F or W. The order of the fields is CDR3 DNA, CDR3 protein, clone size, V gene, J gene, D gene. A D gene is named only where the DNA matches it firmly. Size tells how often a clone was seen (once, few, many) or the class of an expanded clone, and some rows leave it out.

CDR3 DNA: TGCAGTGCTAGTCTGACAGGGGCCTTCAACAATGAGCAGTTCTTC
CDR3 protein: CSASLTGAFNNEQFF
clone size: NA
V gene: TRBV20-1
J gene: TRBJ2-1
D gene: TRBD1

CDR3 DNA: TGTGCCAGCAGTTACGCGCTAGCGGGGGGGCCGGGGTCCTACAATGAGCAGTTCTTC
CDR3 protein: CASSYALAGGPGSYNEQFF
clone size: NA
V gene: TRBV6-2/TRBV6-3
J gene: TRBJ2-1
D gene: TRBD2

CDR3 DNA: TGTGCCAGCAGGGTGCCAAGGCTAGCGGGAGACGGCACAGATACGCAGTATTTT
CDR3 protein: CASRVPRLAGDGTDTQYF
clone size: NA
V gene: TRBV2
J gene: TRBJ2-3
D gene: TRBD2

CDR3 DNA: TGCGCCAGCAGTCAACCGGGACAGCCTTTAGGAGAGCAGTACTTC
CDR3 protein: CASSQPGQPLGEQYF
clone size: few
V gene: TRBV5-1
J gene: TRBJ2-7
D gene: TRBD1

CDR3 DNA: TGTGCCACCAGCCAGGGTCCCCAAAGACAAGAGACCCAGTACTTC
CDR3 protein: CATSQGPQRQETQYF
clone size: few
V gene: TRBV15
J gene: TRBJ2-5
D gene: NA

CDR3 DNA: TGTGCCAGCAGCTTATCCGGGGCGCCCACTGAAGCTTTCTTT
CDR3 protein: CASSLSGAPTEAFF
clone size: NA
V gene: TRBV7-3
J gene: TRBJ1-1
D gene: NA

CDR3 DNA: TGCGCCAGCAGCCCATGGACTAGCGGGAGGGCCTCAGAGACCCAGTACTTC
CDR3 protein: CASSPWTSGRASETQYF
clone size: NA
V gene: TRBV5-1
J gene: TRBJ2-5
D gene: TRBD2

CDR3 DNA: TGCAGCGTTGCGGTCCTGACTAGCTTTTTCGTAGATACGCAGTATTTT
CDR3 protein: CSVAVLTSFFVDTQYF
clone size: NA
V gene: TRBV29-1
J gene: TRBJ2-3
D gene: TRBD2

CDR3 DNA: TGTGCCAGCAGCTTGCAGGTTGCGGAGACCCAGTACTTC
CDR3 protein: CASSLQVAETQYF
clone size: NA
V gene: TRBV5-6
J gene: TRBJ2-5
D gene: NA

CDR3 DNA: TGCGCCAGCAGCTTCGTCGGGGCAAGCACAGATACGCAGTATTTT
CDR3 protein: CASSFVGASTDTQYF
clone size: few
V gene: TRBV5-1
J gene: TRBJ2-3
D gene: NA

CDR3 DNA: TGCGCCAGCAGCAGGAGACAGGGGGCCCGACTAGCGGTAAATGAGCAGTTCTTC
CDR3 protein: CASSRRQGARLAVNEQFF
clone size: NA
V gene: TRBV5-1
J gene: TRBJ2-1
D gene: NA

CDR3 DNA: TGTGCCAGCAGTCCAAAGGTTGGGCGGGAGTACGAGCAGTACTTC
CDR3 protein: CASSPKVGREYEQYF
clone size: NA
V gene: TRBV12-3/TRBV12-4
J gene: TRBJ2-7
D gene: TRBD2

CDR3 DNA: TGTGCCAGCAGCACGGATCAGAGACTCTATGGCTACACCTTC
CDR3 protein: CASSTDQRLYGYTF
clone size: NA
V gene: TRBV7-2
J gene: TRBJ1-2
D gene: NA

CDR3 DNA: TGCAGCGTTCCTCTACCTGACAGGGGAAATGGCTACACCTTC
CDR3 protein: CSVPLPDRGNGYTF
clone size: few
V gene: TRBV29-1
J gene: TRBJ1-2
D gene: TRBD1

CDR3 DNA: TGCGCCAGCAGCTTTGAGAGGGGCGATGAGACCCAGTACTTC
CDR3 protein: CASSFERGDETQYF
clone size: NA
V gene: TRBV5-1
J gene: TRBJ2-5
D gene: NA

CDR3 DNA: TGTGCCAGCAGTTGGAAATACGAGCAGTTCTTC
CDR3 protein: CASSWKYEQFF
clone size: few
V gene: TRBV12-3/TRBV12-4
J gene: TRBJ2-1
D gene: NA

CDR3 DNA: TGTGCCAGCAGCCCCCATCATAGCGGGAGGTTCTTC
CDR3 protein: CASSPHHSGRFF
clone size: NA
V gene: TRBV7-9
J gene: TRBJ2-1
D gene: TRBD2

CDR3 DNA: TGTGCCAGCAGCTTAGCCCTACAGGGACTGGAGACCCAGTACTTC
CDR3 protein: CASSLALQGLETQYF
clone size: few
V gene: TRBV11-2
J gene: TRBJ2-5
D gene: NA

CDR3 DNA: TGCAGCGTTTCAATATTAAGGGGGTACGAGCAGTACTTC
CDR3 protein: CSVSILRGYEQYF
clone size: NA
V gene: TRBV29-1
J gene: TRBJ2-7
D gene: NA

CDR3 DNA: TGTGCCGGCAGGCTGGCCGGGACAGGGGTTTACGAGCAGTACTTC
CDR3 protein: CAGRLAGTGVYEQYF
clone size: NA
V gene: TRBV6-6
J gene: TRBJ2-7
D gene: TRBD1

CDR3 DNA: TGCGCCAGCAGCTTCAGGGGTGGAGCTGGGGCCAACGTCCTGACTTTC
CDR3 protein: CASSFRGGAGANVLTF
clone size: NA
V gene: TRBV5-1
J gene: TRBJ2-6
D gene: NA

CDR3 DNA: TGTGCCAGCAGTCGCGGGAGCTGGGGCAATCAGCCCCAGCATTTT
CDR3 protein: CASSRGSWGNQPQHF
clone size: NA
V gene: TRBV12-3/TRBV12-4
J gene: TRBJ1-5
D gene: NA

CDR3 DNA: TGCGCCAGCAGCTACAACCGGGACTCCTGGGAGCAGTACTTC
CDR3 protein: CASSYNRDSWEQYF
clone size: NA
V gene: TRBV5-1
J gene: TRBJ2-7
D gene: NA

CDR3 DNA: TGTGCCAGCAGCAGAGAGGGGGCGGGCTATGGCTACACCTTC
CDR3 protein: CASSREGAGYGYTF
clone size: NA
V gene: TRBV7-3
J gene: TRBJ1-2
D gene: TRBD1

CDR3 DNA: TGCAGTGCTAGTGGTAGCGGGGCCACAGATACGCAGTATTTT
CDR3 protein: CSASGSGATDTQYF
clone size: NA
V gene: TRBV20-1
J gene: TRBJ2-3
D gene: TRBD2

CDR3 DNA: TGCGCCAGCAGCTTGGTCAAAACTGCCGACACAGATACGCAGTATTTT
CDR3 protein: CASSLVKTADTDTQYF
clone size: NA
V gene: TRBV5-1
J gene: TRBJ2-3
D gene: NA

CDR3 DNA: TGTGCCAGCAGCCTGCACCCGGCGGGAGGGCCACGCGAGCAGTTCTTC
CDR3 protein: CASSLHPAGGPREQFF
clone size: once
V gene: TRBV11-2
J gene: TRBJ2-1
D gene: TRBD2

CDR3 DNA: TGTGCCAGCAGCTTCGAGGGGAGGAACACTGAAGCTTTCTTT
CDR3 protein: CASSFEGRNTEAFF
clone size: NA
V gene: TRBV7-9
J gene: TRBJ1-1
D gene: NA

CDR3 DNA: TGCAGTGCTCGCACTAGCGGGGTTTACAATGAGCAGTTCTTC
CDR3 protein: CSARTSGVYNEQFF
clone size: NA
V gene: TRBV20-1
J gene: TRBJ2-1
D gene: TRBD2

CDR3 DNA: TGTGCCAGCAGTTTGGACAGGGTAAGGACAGATACGCAGTATTTT
CDR3 protein: CASSLDRVRTDTQYF
clone size: NA
V gene: TRBV27
J gene: TRBJ2-3
D gene: TRBD1

CDR3 DNA: TGTGCCAGCAGTCCTTTTCCAGGATACGAGCAGTACTTC
CDR3 protein: CASSPFPGYEQYF
clone size: NA
V gene: TRBV7-3
J gene: TRBJ2-7
D gene: NA

CDR3 DNA: TGTGCCATCAGTGGACCAGGGCCTAGCACAGATACGCAGTATTTT
CDR3 protein: CAISGPGPSTDTQYF
clone size: NA
V gene: TRBV10-3
J gene: TRBJ2-3
D gene: NA

CDR3 DNA: TGTGCCATCAGCCCCGAGAGGTACAATCAGCCCCAGCATTTT
CDR3 protein: CAISPERYNQPQHF
clone size: NA
V gene: TRBV10-3
J gene: TRBJ1-5
D gene: NA

CDR3 DNA: TGTGCCAGCAGCTTGAAGACGGCCTTAAACACTGAAGCTTTCTTT
CDR3 protein: CASSLKTALNTEAFF
clone size: few
V gene: TRBV5-7
J gene: TRBJ1-1
D gene: NA

CDR3 DNA: TGCGCCAGCAGTCCAAGACAGGCGACAGATACGCAGTATTTT
CDR3 protein: CASSPRQATDTQYF
clone size: few
V gene: TRBV10-1
J gene: TRBJ2-3
D gene: NA

CDR3 DNA: TGCAGCGTTCTTAGGACAGAGGAGACCCAGTACTTC
CDR3 protein: CSVLRTEETQYF
clone size: few
V gene: TRBV29-1
J gene: TRBJ2-5
D gene: NA

CDR3 DNA: TGTGCCAGCAGTTCAAATGACAGGGGCCGTGGAGGCTACACCTTC
CDR3 protein: CASSSNDRGRGGYTF
clone size: NA
V gene: TRBV27
J gene: TRBJ1-2
D gene: TRBD1

CDR3 DNA: TGTGCCAGCAGTCGCCAGGGACTAGCGGGGTTATATGAGCAGTTCTTC
CDR3 protein: CASSRQGLAGLYEQFF
clone size: NA
V gene: TRBV6-2/TRBV6-3
J gene: TRBJ2-1
D gene: TRBD2

CDR3 DNA: TGTGCCAGCAGCCAAGATCGAGGTAGCGGGAGTCTAGACGAGCAGTACTTC
CDR3 protein: CASSQDRGSGSLDEQYF
clone size: few
V gene: TRBV4-2
J gene: TRBJ2-7
D gene: TRBD2

CDR3 DNA: TGTGCCAGCAGCCCACTAACAGGGGATGGCTATGGCTACACCTTC
CDR3 protein: CASSPLTGDGYGYTF
clone size: NA
V gene: TRBV5-5
J gene: TRBJ1-2
D gene: TRBD1

CDR3 DNA: TGTGCCAGCAGTCTCCGGGACAGGGTCGAGACCCAGTACTTC
CDR3 protein: CASSLRDRVETQYF
clone size: few
V gene: TRBV28
J gene: TRBJ2-5
D gene: TRBD1